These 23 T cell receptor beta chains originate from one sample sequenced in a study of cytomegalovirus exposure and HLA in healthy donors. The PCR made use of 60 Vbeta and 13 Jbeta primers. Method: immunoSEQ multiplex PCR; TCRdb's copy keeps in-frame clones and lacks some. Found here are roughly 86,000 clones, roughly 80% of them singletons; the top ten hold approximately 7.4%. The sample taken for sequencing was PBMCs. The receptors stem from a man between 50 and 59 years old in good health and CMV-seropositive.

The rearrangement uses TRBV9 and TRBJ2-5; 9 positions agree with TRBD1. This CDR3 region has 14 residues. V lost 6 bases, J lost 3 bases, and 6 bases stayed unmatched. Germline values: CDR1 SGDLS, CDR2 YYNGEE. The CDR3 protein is CASTLGTGKETQYF. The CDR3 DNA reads TGTGCCAGCACCTTAGGGACAGGGAAAGAGACCCAGTACTTC.

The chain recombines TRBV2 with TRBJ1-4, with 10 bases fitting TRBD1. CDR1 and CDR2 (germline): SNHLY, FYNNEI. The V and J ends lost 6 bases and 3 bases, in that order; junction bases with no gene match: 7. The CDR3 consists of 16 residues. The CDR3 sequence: CASRTGGGLANEKLFF. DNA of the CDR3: TGTGCCAGCAGGACAGGGGGCGGGCTGGCTAATGAAAAACTGTTTTTT.

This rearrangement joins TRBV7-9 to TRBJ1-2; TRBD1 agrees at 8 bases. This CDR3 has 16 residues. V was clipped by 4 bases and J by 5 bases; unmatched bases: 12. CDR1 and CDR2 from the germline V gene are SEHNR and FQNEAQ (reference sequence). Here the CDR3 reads CASSSWGTGDVYGYTF. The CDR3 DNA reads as TGTGCCAGCAGCTCTTGGGGGACAGGCGATGTTTATGGCTACACCTTC.

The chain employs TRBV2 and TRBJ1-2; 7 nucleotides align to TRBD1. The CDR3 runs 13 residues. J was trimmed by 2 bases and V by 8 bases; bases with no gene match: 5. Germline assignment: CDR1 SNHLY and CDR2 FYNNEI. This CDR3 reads CASGIQGNYGYTF. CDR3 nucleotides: TGTGCCAGCGGGATACAGGGGAACTATGGCTACACCTTC.

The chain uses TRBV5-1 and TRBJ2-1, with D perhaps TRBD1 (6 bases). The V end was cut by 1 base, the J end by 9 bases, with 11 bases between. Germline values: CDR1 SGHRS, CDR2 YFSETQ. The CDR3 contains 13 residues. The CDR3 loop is CASSLSQGAEQFF. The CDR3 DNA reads TGCGCCAGCAGCTTGTCACAGGGAGCTGAGCAGTTCTTC.

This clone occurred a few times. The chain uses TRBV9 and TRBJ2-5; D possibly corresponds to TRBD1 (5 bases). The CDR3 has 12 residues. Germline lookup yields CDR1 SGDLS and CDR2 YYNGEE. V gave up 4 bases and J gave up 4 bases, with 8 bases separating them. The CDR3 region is CASSFTGETQYF. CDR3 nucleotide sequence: TGTGCCAGCAGCTTCACAGGAGAGACCCAGTACTTC.

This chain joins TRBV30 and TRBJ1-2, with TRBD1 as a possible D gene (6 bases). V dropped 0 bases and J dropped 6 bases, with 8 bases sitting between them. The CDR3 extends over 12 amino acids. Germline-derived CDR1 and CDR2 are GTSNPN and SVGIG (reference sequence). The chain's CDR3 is CAWSVQGNGYTF. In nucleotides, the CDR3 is TGTGCCTGGAGTGTACAGGGTAATGGCTACACCTTC.

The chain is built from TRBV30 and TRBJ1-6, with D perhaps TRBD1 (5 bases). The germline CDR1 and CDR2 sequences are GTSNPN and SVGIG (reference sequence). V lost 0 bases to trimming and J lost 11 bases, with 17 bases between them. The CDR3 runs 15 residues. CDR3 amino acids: CAWSVLDSLDAPLHF. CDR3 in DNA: TGTGCCTGGAGTGTACTCGACAGTCTCGACGCACCCCTCCACTTT.

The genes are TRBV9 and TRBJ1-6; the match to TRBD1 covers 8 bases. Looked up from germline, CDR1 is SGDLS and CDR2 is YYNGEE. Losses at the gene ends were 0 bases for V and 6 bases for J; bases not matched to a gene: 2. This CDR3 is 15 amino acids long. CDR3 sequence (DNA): TGTGCCAGCAGCGTAGGGGGGACAGGTAATTCACCCCTCCACTTT. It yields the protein CASSVGGTGNSPLHF.

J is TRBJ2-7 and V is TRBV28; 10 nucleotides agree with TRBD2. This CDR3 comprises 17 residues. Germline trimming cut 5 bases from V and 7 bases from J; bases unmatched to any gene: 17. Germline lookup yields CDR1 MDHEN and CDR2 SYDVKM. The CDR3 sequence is CASSDFSGGAPGWEQYF. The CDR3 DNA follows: TGTGCCAGCAGTGACTTCAGCGGGGGGGCCCCCGGTTGGGAGCAGTACTTC.

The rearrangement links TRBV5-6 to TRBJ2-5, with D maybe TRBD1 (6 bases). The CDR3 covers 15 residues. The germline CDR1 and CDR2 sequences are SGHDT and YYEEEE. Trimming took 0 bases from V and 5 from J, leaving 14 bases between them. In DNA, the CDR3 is TGTGCCAGCAGCTTGGTTAGGTCTAGGGGGGAGACCCAGTACTTC. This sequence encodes CASSLVRSRGETQYF.

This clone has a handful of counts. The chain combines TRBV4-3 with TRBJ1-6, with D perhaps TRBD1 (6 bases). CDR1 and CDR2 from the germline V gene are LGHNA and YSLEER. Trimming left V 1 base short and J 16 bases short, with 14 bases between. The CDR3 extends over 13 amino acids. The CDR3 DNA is TGCGCCAGCAGCCAAGGCACAGGGAACCTACTCCACTTT. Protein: CASSQGTGNLLHF.

In nucleotides, the CDR3 is TGTGCCAGTAGTATAGCCGGGGGTCCGAGTTCACCCCTCCACTTT. Protein product: CASSIAGGPSSPLHF. This chain connects TRBV19 to TRBJ1-6, with D tentatively TRBD1 (5 bases). This CDR3 region has 15 residues. V lost 1 base to trimming and J lost 9 bases, with 13 bases between them. CDR1 is LNHDA, CDR2 SQIVND, per germline (reference sequence).

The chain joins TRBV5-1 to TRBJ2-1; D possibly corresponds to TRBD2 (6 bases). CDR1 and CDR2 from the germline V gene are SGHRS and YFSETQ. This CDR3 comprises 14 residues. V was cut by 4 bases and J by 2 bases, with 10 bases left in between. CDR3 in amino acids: CASSTGLPYNEQFF. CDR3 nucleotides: TGCGCCAGCAGCACGGGACTCCCCTACAATGAGCAGTTCTTC.

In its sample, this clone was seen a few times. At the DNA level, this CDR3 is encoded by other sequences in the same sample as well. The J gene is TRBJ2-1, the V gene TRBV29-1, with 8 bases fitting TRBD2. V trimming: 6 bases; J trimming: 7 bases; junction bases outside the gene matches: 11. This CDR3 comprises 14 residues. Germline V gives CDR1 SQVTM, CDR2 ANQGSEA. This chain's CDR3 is CSVGHGGAGNEQFF. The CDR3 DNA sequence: TGCAGCGTGGGGCACGGGGGGGCTGGGAATGAGCAGTTCTTC.

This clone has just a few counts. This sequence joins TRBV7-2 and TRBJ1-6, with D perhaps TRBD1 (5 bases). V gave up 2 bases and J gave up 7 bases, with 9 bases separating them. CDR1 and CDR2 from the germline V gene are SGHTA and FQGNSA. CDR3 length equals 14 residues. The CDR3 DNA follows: TGTGCCAGCAGCTTAAAGGGGCAGAATTCACCCCTCCACTTT. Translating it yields CASSLKGQNSPLHF. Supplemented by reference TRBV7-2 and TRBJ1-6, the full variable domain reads GAGVSQSPSNKVTEKGKDVELRCDPISGHTALYWYRQSLGQGLEFLIYFQGNSAPDKSGLPSDRFSAERTGGSVSTLTIQRTQQEDSAVYLCASSLKGQNSPLHFGNGTRLTVT.

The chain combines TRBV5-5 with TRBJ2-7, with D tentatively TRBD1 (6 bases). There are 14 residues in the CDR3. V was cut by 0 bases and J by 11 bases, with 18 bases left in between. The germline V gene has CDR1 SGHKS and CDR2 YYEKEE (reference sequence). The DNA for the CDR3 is TGTGCCAGCAGCTTGGGAAAAGACAGGCCCTCGGAGTACTTC. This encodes CASSLGKDRPSEYF.

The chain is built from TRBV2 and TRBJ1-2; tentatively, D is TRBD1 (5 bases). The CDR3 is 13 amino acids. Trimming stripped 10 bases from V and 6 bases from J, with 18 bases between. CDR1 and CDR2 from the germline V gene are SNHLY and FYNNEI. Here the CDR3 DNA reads TGTGCCACCTCCCGGGGGGTCCTGGATGGCTACACCTTC. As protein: CATSRGVLDGYTF. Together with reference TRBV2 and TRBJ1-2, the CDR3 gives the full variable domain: EPEVTQTPSHQVTQMGQEVILRCVPISNHLYFYWYRQILGQKVEFLVSFYNNEISEKSEIFDDQFSVERPDGSNFTLKIRSTKLEDSAMYFCATSRGVLDGYTFGSGTRLTVV.

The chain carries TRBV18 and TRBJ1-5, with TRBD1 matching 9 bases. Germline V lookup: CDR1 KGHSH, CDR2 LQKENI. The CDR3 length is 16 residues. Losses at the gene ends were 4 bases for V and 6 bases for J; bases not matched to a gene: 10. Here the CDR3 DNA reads TGTGCCAGCTCACAAACCTACAGGGGGCTTGCTCAGCCCCAGCATTTT. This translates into CASSQTYRGLAQPQHF. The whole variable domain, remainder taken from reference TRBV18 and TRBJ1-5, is NAGVMQNPRHLVRRRGQEARLRCSPMKGHSHVYWYRQLPEEGLKFMVYLQKENIIDESGMPKERFSAEFPKEGPSILRIQQVVRGDSAAYFCASSQTYRGLAQPQHFGDGTRLSIL.

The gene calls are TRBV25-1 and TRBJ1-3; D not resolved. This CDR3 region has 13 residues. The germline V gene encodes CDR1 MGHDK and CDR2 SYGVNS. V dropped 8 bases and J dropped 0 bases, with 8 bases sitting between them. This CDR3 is CASLGISGNTIYF. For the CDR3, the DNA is TGTGCCAGCCTCGGGATCTCTGGAAACACCATATATTTT.

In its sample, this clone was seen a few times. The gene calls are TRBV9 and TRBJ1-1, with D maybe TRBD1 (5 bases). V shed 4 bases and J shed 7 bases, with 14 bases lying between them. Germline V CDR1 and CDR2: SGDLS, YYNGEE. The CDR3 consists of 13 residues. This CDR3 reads CASSRSGRVEAFF. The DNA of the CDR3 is TGTGCCAGCAGCAGATCAGGGCGAGTTGAAGCTTTCTTT.

DNA for the CDR3: TGTGCCTGGAGTGTAGGGCAGGGAGGAAACACCATATATTTT. Translating it yields CAWSVGQGGNTIYF. The chain is built from TRBV30 and TRBJ1-3; a possible D gene is TRBD1 (5 bases). The CDR3 covers 14 residues. Germline loops: CDR1 GTSNPN, CDR2 SVGIG (reference sequence). Trimming left V 0 bases short and J 4 bases short, with 10 bases between.

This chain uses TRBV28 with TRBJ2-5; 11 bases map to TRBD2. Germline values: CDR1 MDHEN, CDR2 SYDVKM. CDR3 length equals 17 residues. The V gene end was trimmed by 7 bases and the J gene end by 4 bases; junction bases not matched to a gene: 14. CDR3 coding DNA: TGTGCCAGCAAGGGGTCTAAAGGGCTAGCGGGGGGAGAGACCCAGTACTTC. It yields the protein CASKGSKGLAGGETQYF.